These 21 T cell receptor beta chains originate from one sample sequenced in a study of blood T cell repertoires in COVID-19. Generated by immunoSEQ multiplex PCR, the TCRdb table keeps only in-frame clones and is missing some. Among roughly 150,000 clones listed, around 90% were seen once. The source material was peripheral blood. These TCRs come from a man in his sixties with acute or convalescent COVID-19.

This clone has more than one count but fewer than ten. The CDR3 here is CASSYSVTVNSPLHF. The CDR3 DNA reads TGTGCCAGCAGTTACTCAGTGACAGTCAATTCACCCCTCCACTTT. The chain uses TRBV6-5 and TRBJ1-6; D is possibly TRBD1 (5 bases). V shed 0 bases and J shed 7 bases, with 10 bases lying between them. Germline CDR1 MNHEY, CDR2 SVGAGI. This CDR3 contains 15 residues.

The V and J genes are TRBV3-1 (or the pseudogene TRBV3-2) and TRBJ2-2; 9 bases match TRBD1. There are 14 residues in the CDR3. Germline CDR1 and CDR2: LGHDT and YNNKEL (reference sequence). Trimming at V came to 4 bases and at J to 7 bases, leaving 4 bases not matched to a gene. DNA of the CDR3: TGTGCCAGCAGCCCGGGACAGGGAGGCGGGGAGCTGTTTTTT. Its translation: CASSPGQGGGELFF.

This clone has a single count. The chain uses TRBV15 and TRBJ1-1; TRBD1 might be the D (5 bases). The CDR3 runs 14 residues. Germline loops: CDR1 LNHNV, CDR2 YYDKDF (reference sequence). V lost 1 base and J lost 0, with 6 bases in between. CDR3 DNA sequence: TGTGCCACCAGCAGAGGACAGCTGAACACTGAAGCTTTCTTT. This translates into CATSRGQLNTEAFF.

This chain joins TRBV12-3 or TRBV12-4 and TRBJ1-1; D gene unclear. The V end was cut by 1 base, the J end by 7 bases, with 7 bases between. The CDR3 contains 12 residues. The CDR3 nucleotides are TGTGCCAGCAGTTTAGTCCGGGTTGAAGCTTTCTTT. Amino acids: CASSLVRVEAFF.

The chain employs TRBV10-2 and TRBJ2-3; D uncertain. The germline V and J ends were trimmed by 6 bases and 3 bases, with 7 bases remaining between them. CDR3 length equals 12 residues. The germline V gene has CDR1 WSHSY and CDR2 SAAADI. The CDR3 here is CASRELTDTQYF. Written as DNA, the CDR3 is TGCGCCAGCAGAGAGCTGACAGATACGCAGTATTTT.

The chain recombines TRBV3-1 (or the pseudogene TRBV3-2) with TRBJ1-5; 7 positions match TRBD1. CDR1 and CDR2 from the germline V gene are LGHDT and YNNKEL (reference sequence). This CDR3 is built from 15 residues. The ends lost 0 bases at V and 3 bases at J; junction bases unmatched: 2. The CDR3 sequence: CASSQDTGVNQPQHF. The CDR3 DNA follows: TGTGCCAGCAGCCAAGATACAGGGGTCAATCAGCCCCAGCATTTT.

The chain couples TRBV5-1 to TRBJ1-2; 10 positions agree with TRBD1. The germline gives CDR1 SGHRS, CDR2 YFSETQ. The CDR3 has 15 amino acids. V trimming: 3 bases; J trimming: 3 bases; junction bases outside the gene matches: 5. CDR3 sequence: CASSWQGTGDYGYTF. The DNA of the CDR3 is TGCGCCAGCAGCTGGCAGGGGACAGGGGACTATGGCTACACCTTC. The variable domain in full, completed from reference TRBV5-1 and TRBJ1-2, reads KAGVTQTPRYLIKTRGQQVTLSCSPISGHRSVSWYQQTPGQGLQFLFEYFSETQRNKGNFPGRFSGRQFSNSRSEMNVSTLELGDSALYLCASSWQGTGDYGYTFGSGTRLTVV.

CDR3 sequence (DNA): TGTGCCAGCAGCCAGAACCAGTACGAGCAGTACTTC. Protein product: CASSQNQYEQYF. V gene TRBV3-1 (or the pseudogene TRBV3-2) combines with J gene TRBJ2-7; D unresolved. Per the germline V gene, CDR1 is LGHDT and CDR2 is YNNKEL (reference sequence). The V gene lost 3 bases and the J gene lost 4 bases, with 7 bases spanning the gap. The CDR3 is 12 amino acids.

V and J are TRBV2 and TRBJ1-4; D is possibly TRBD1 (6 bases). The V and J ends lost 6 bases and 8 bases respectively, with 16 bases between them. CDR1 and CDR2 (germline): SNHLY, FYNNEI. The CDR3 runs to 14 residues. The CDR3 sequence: CASSPSGGQEKLFF. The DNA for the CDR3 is TGTGCCAGCAGCCCCTCGGGGGGCCAAGAAAAACTGTTTTTT.

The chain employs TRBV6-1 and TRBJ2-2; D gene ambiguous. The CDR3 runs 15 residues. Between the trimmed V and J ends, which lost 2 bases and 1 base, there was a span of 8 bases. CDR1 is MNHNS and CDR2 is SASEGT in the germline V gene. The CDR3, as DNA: TGTGCCAGCAGTGAATATACGGTGAACACCGGGGAGCTGTTTTTT. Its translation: CASSEYTVNTGELFF.

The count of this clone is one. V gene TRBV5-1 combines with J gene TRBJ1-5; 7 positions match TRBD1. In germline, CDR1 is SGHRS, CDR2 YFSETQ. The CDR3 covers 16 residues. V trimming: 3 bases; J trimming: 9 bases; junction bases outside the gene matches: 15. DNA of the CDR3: TGCGCCAGCAGCTACCGACAGGGACTGGTAAGGACGCCCCAGCATTTT. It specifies CASSYRQGLVRTPQHF.

The CDR3 DNA reads TGTGCCAGCAGCTTGATTACTGGAAACACCATATATTTT. As protein: CASSLITGNTIYF. This rearrangement joins TRBV5-4 to TRBJ1-3; D gene unclear. V was shortened by 1 base and J by 2 bases, with 4 bases between the two germline ends. Germline-derived CDR1 and CDR2 are SGHNT and YYREEE (reference sequence). This CDR3 is built from 13 residues.

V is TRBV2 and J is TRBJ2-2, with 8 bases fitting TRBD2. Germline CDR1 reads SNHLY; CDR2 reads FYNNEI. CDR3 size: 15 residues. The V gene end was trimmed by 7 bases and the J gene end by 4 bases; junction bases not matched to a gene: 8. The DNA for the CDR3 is TGTGCCAGCAAGAACAGGGCGGGAGGCACCGGGGAGCTGTTTTTT. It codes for CASKNRAGGTGELFF.

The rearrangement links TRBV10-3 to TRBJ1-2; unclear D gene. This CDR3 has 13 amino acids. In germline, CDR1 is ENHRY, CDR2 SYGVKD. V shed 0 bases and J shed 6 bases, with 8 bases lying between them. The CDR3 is CAISESAEDGYTF. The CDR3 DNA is TGTGCCATCAGTGAGTCGGCCGAAGATGGCTACACCTTC.

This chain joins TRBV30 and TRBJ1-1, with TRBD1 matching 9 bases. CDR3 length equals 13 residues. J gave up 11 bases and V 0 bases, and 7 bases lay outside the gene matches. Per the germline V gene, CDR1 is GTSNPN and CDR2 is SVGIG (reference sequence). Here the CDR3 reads CAWSVDRGTRAFF. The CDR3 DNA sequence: TGTGCCTGGAGTGTTGACAGGGGGACTCGGGCTTTCTTT.

The CDR3 DNA follows: TGTGCCAGCTCACCAACTCCTAGCACAGATACGCAGTATTTT. It codes for CASSPTPSTDTQYF. V usage is TRBV18 and J usage is TRBJ2-3; no clear D. Trimming removed 2 bases at V and 0 bases at J, with 6 bases between. CDR1 KGHSH and CDR2 LQKENI come from the germline V gene. This CDR3 is built from 14 residues.

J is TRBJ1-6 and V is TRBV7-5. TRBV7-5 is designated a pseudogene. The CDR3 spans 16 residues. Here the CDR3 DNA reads TGTGCCAGAAGCCCCGCGAGGGCCAGCCTTAATTCACCCCTCCACTTT. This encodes CARSPARASLNSPLHF.

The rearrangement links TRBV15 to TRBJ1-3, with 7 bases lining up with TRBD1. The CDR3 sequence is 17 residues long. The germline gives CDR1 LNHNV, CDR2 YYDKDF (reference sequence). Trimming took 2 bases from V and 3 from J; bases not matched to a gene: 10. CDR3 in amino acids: CATSRRTGAPLGNTIYF. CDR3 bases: TGTGCCACCAGCAGACGAACAGGGGCTCCCCTTGGAAACACCATATATTTT. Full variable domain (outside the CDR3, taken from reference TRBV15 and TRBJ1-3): DAMVIQNPRYQVTQFGKPVTLSCSQTLNHNVMYWYQQKSSQAPKLLFHYYDKDFNNEADTPDNFQSRRPNTSFCFLDIRSPGLGDTAMYLCATSRRTGAPLGNTIYFGEGSWLTVV.

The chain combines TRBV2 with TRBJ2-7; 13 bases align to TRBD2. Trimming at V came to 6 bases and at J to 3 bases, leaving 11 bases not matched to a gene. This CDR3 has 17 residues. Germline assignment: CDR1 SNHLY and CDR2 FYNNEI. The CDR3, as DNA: TGTGCCAGCAGGAGGCAGATTAGGACTAGCGGGGGCTACGAGCAGTACTTC. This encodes CASRRQIRTSGGYEQYF. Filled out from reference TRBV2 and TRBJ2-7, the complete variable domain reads EPEVTQTPSHQVTQMGQEVILRCVPISNHLYFYWYRQILGQKVEFLVSFYNNEISEKSEIFDDQFSVERPDGSNFTLKIRSTKLEDSAMYFCASRRQIRTSGGYEQYFGPGTRLTVT.

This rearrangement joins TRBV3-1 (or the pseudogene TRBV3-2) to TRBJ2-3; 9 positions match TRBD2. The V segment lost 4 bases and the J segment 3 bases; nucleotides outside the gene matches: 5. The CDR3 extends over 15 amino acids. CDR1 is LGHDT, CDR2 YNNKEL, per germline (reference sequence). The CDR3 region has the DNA TGTGCCAGCAGCCGGTTGACTAGCGGAACAGATACGCAGTATTTT. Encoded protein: CASSRLTSGTDTQYF.

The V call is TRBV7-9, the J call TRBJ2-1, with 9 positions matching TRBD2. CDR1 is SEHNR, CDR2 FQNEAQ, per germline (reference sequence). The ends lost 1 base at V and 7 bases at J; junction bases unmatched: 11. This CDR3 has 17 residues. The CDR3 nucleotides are TGTGCCAGCAGCTTAGGGGTAGCGGGGGAGTCACCAAATGAGCAGTTCTTC. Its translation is CASSLGVAGESPNEQFF.